The TCR beta chain under discussion was sequenced for a study of blood T cells in healthy people across ages. Overall study: About one barcoded beta molecule per two T cells was captured by template switching. Overall study findings and caveats: No conclusive comparison of naive versus antigen-experienced cells was possible with unsorted PBMCs.

The second PCR ran about 6 to 12 cycles with a sample-barcoded 5' primer and J-beta primers. TCRdb re-derived calls from the 5' RACE reads in MiXCR, one entry per CDR3 protein. The sample records 700,000 or so distinct CDR3 sequences, about a fifth being singletons. CDR3 length: 16 amino acids. Germline values: CDR1 MRHNA, CDR2 SNTAGT. V was pared by 5 bases and J by 10 bases, with 16 bases of the junction left unmatched. In the case of this clonotype: What it recognizes is unknown.

Material: blood. The rearrangement links TRBV6-4 to TRBJ2-1, with TRBD2 identical over 8 bases. The clonotype was recovered from a man between 65 and 80 years old in good health. DNA for the CDR3: TGTGCCAGCAGTCTAAGCGGGGGCCCCCAAACGGGAGAGCAGTTCTTC. Its translation: CASSLSGGPQTGEQFF.